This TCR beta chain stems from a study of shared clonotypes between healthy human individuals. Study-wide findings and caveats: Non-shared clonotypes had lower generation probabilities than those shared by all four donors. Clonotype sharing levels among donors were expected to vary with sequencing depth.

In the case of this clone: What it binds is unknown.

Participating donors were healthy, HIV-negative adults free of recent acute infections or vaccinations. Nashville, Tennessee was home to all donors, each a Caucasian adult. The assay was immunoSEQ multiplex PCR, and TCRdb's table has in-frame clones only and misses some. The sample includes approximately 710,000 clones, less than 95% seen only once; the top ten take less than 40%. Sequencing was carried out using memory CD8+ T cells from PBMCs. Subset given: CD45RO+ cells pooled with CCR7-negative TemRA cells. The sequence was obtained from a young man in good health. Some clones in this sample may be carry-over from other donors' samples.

As DNA, the CDR3 is TGTGCCATCAGTGCGGATGGCGGGAGCCTGAACGAGCAGTACTTC. It specifies CAISADGGSLNEQYF. This rearrangement joins TRBV10-3 to TRBJ2-7, with 7 bases lining up with TRBD2. Germline trimming cut 4 bases from V and 5 bases from J; bases unmatched to any gene: 11. The CDR3 is 15 amino acids. Per the germline V gene, CDR1 is ENHRY and CDR2 is SYGVKD.